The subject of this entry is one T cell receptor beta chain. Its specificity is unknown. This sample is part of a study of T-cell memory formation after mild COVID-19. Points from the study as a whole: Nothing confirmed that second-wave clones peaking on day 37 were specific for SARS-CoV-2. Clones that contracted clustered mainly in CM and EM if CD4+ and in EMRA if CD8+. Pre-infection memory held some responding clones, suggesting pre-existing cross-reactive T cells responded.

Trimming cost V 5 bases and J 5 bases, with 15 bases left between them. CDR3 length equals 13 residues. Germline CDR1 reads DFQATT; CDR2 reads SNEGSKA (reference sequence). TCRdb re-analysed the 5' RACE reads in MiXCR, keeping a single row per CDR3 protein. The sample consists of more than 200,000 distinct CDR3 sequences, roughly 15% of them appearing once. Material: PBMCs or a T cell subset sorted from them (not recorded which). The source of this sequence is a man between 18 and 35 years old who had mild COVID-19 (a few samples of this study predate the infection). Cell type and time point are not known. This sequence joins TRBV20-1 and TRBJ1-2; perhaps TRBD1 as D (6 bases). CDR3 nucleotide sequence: TGCAGTGCTGGCAGGGGTGCTGGGTATGGCTACACCTTC. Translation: CSAGRGAGYGYTF.